This passage covers 10 T cell receptor beta chains from one sample sequenced in a study of blood T cells in healthy people across ages. Alongside a J-beta primer mix, a sample-barcoded 5' primer served in a second PCR lasting roughly 7 to 11 cycles. MiXCR was run by TCRdb on the 5' RACE reads, yielding one entry per CDR3 protein. The sample lists about 1,800,000 distinct CDR3 sequences, roughly 27% seen once, with 7.7% in the top ten. The sequencing sample was made of blood. These receptors came from a woman younger than 45 in good health.

The chain carries TRBV6-1 and TRBJ2-6, with D hard to call. Germline CDR1 is MNHNS and CDR2 is SASEGT. The CDR3 covers 16 residues. Trimming removed 3 bases from V and 4 bases from J, with 13 bases in between. The CDR3 spells CASSDKGMGGANVLTF. CDR3 sequence (DNA): TGTGCCAGCAGTGATAAGGGTATGGGGGGGGCCAACGTCCTGACTTTC.

On this clonotype: Germline and junction disagree at one end, which may indicate a read error. The chain recombines TRBV6-2 or TRBV6-3 with TRBJ2-2; D perhaps matches TRBD2 (6 bases). Germline CDR1 reads MNHEY; CDR2 reads SVGEGT. The CDR3 is made up of 17 amino acids. This CDR3 is CASSSVLGGKNTGELFF. CDR3 DNA: TGTGCCAGCAGTTCCGTCCTAGGAGGGAAAAACACCGGGGAGTTGTTTTTT.

This chain uses TRBV19 with TRBJ2-5; no clear D. TRBJ2-7 explains the end of the DNA better; the J call may be wrong. The CDR3 is 13 amino acids. Germline lookup yields CDR1 LNHDA and CDR2 SQIVND (reference sequence). CDR3 region: CASSISPRYEQYF. DNA of the CDR3: TGTGCCAGTAGTATCTCCCCCCGCTACGAGCAGTACTTC.

This clonotype was counted ten times or more. This CDR3 is CASRQAGVSYNEQFF. The DNA of the CDR3 is TGTGCCAGCAGGCAAGCGGGGGTCTCCTACAATGAGCAGTTCTTC. The rearrangement links TRBV6-6 to TRBJ2-1; 8 nucleotides line up with TRBD2. The CDR3 is 15 amino acids. Germline CDR1 is MNHNY and CDR2 is SVGAGI (reference sequence). Trimming cost V 6 bases and J 0 bases; bases outside gene matches: 4.

The chain is built from TRBV4-3 and TRBJ1-2; D is perhaps TRBD1 (6 bases). Germline V gene lookup returns CDR1 LGHNA and CDR2 YSLEER. V shed 0 bases and J shed 4 bases, with 15 bases lying between them. The CDR3 extends over 16 amino acids. The CDR3 loop reads CASSQDWAGVGYGYTF. CDR3 sequence (DNA): TGCGCCAGCAGCCAAGATTGGGCAGGGGTAGGCTATGGCTACACCTTC.

This chain joins TRBV4-1 and TRBJ2-7; 14 bases agree with TRBD2. Germline loops: CDR1 MGHRA, CDR2 YSYEKL. There are 19 residues in the CDR3. After removal of 3 bases from V and 4 bases from J, the junction contained 14 bases not matched to a gene. The CDR3 protein is CASSHSPWTSGGLEYEQYF. CDR3 nucleotides: TGCGCCAGCAGCCACTCACCTTGGACTAGCGGGGGGCTGGAGTACGAGCAGTACTTC.

Ten or more counts support this clonotype. The chain links TRBV4-3 to TRBJ2-5; a weak D match, TRBD1 (5 bases). Between the trimmed V and J ends, which lost 0 bases and 3 bases, there was a span of 8 bases. The germline gives CDR1 LGHNA, CDR2 YSLEER. This CDR3 is built from 14 residues. The CDR3 sequence is CASSQDLGEETQYF. For the CDR3, the DNA is TGCGCCAGCAGCCAAGATCTAGGGGAAGAGACCCAGTACTTC.

The rearrangement uses TRBV3-1 and TRBJ2-3, with D perhaps given as TRBD1 or TRBD2 (5 bases each). This CDR3 region has 13 residues. V was pared by 9 bases and J by 1 base, with 11 bases between. The V gene's germline CDR1 is LGHDT and CDR2 YNNKEL (reference sequence). CDR3 DNA sequence: TGTGCCAGTGGGACCTCCCGCACAGATACGCAGTATTTT. Translation: CASGTSRTDTQYF.

This chain uses TRBV4-3 with TRBJ2-1; the match to TRBD2 covers 12 bases. J gave up 1 base and V 7 bases, and 8 bases lay outside the gene matches. Germline-derived CDR1 and CDR2 are LGHNA and YSLEER. The CDR3 has 17 residues. The CDR3 loop is CASTSLAGGRSYNEQFF. The CDR3 DNA sequence: TGCGCCAGCACTAGCCTAGCGGGAGGGCGGTCCTACAATGAGCAGTTCTTC.

This clonotype showed up just a few times. The chain joins TRBV18 to TRBJ2-3, with D perhaps matching TRBD2 (5 bases). The germline V and J ends were trimmed by 0 bases and 0 bases, with 10 bases remaining between them. The CDR3 has 16 amino acids. Germline CDR1 and CDR2: KGHSH and LQKENI. The DNA of the CDR3 is TGTGCCAGCTCACCACCGGGCAGACTAAGCACAGATACGCAGTATTTT. As protein: CASSPPGRLSTDTQYF.